Below are 23 T cell receptor beta chains sequenced from a single sample in a study of blood T cells in healthy people across ages. A second PCR, run for roughly 7 to 12 cycles, used a sample-barcoded 5' primer plus a J-beta primer mix. TCRdb processed the 5' RACE reads anew with MiXCR; each CDR3 protein has one entry. The sample has around 990,000 distinct CDR3 sequences; roughly two fifths are singletons. The specimen sequenced was blood. These receptors came from a man younger than 35 in good health.

The rearrangement links TRBV24-1 to TRBJ1-1, with a possible D match to TRBD1 (5 bases). The CDR3 totals 12 residues. Looked up from germline, CDR1 is KGHDR and CDR2 is SFDVKD. Trimming stripped 4 bases from V and 6 bases from J, with 8 bases between. The CDR3 DNA is TGTGCCACCAGTGAACGGGACTCTGAAGCTTTCTTT. Translation: CATSERDSEAFF.

This clonotype showed up just a few times. The rearrangement links TRBV6-6 to TRBJ1-5, with TRBD1 identical over 10 bases. The CDR3 is 15 residues long. Germline trimming cut 2 bases from V and 5 bases from J; bases unmatched to any gene: 3. Germline lookup yields CDR1 MNHNY and CDR2 SVGAGI (reference sequence). For the CDR3, the DNA is TGTGCCAGCAGTTACGACAGGGGGCACGATCAGCCCCAGCATTTT. It encodes CASSYDRGHDQPQHF.

In the case of this clonotype: A read error may produce the germline difference seen at one junction end. This chain connects TRBV27 to TRBJ2-3; the D gene is possibly TRBD1 (5 bases). In germline, CDR1 is MNHEY, CDR2 SMNVEV (reference sequence). The CDR3 is made up of 13 amino acids. This CDR3 reads CAGSRSGADTQYF. The CDR3 DNA reads TGTGCCGGCAGCAGGAGTGGGGCGGATACGCAGTATTTT.

This chain joins TRBV3-1 and TRBJ1-2, with TRBD1 matching over 9 bases. Germline V CDR1 and CDR2: LGHDT, YNNKEL (reference sequence). The CDR3 is made up of 15 amino acids. After removal of 2 bases from V and 4 bases from J, the junction contained 5 bases not matched to a gene. This CDR3 is CASSQLGQGFYGYTF. CDR3 nucleotide sequence: TGTGCCAGCAGCCAACTTGGACAGGGGTTCTATGGCTACACCTTC.

The chain has TRBV4-3 and TRBJ2-7; D perhaps matches TRBD1 (6 bases). Germline V gene sequence: CDR1 LGHNA, CDR2 YSLEER. The CDR3 spans 15 residues. V gave up 0 bases and J gave up 4 bases, with 13 bases separating them. This CDR3 reads CASSQDLGTSYEQYF. The DNA for the CDR3 is TGCGCCAGCAGCCAAGATCTCGGGACATCGTACGAGCAGTACTTC.

J is TRBJ2-5 and V is TRBV20-1; 10 nucleotides align to TRBD2. Germline loops: CDR1 DFQATT, CDR2 SNEGSKA (reference sequence). After removal of 1 base from V and 2 bases from J, the junction contained 1 base not matched to a gene. The CDR3 spans 14 residues. CDR3 protein: CSARVTSGQETQYF. CDR3 in DNA: TGCAGTGCTAGAGTGACTAGCGGGCAAGAGACCCAGTACTTC.

This clonotype has only a few counts. The rearrangement uses TRBV7-9 and TRBJ1-2; D gene uncertain. This CDR3 is 12 amino acids long. Germline CDR1 and CDR2: SEHNR and FQNEAQ (reference sequence). The V and J ends lost 5 bases and 7 bases respectively, with 11 bases between them. This CDR3 is CASSLLVGGYTF. The CDR3 DNA sequence: TGTGCCAGCAGCCTCTTAGTTGGTGGCTACACCTTC. Together with reference TRBV7-9 and TRBJ1-2, the CDR3 gives the full variable domain: DTGVSQNPRHKITKRGQNVTFRCDPISEHNRLYWYRQTLGQGPEFLTYFQNEAQLEKSRLLSDRFSAERPKGSFSTLEIQRTEQGDSAMYLCASSLLVGGYTFGSGTRLTVV.

This clonotype has only one observation. The V and J genes are TRBV20-1 and TRBJ1-1, with a possible D match to TRBD1 (6 bases). Deletions cut 5 bases from V and 1 base from J, with 17 bases between. This CDR3 has 15 amino acids. The germline V gene encodes CDR1 DFQATT and CDR2 SNEGSKA (reference sequence). The CDR3, as DNA: TGCAGTGCTCTCCCGCCTACAGGGAGGAACACTGAAGCTTTCTTT. Translating gives CSALPPTGRNTEAFF.

This clonotype was recorded a few times. As DNA, the CDR3 is TGCGCCAGCAGCCAAGGTGCAGGGATCCGTGAAGCTTTCTTT. It yields the protein CASSQGAGIREAFF. The chain uses TRBV4-3 and TRBJ1-1; possible D gene TRBD1, 5 bases. V lost 1 base to trimming and J lost 7 bases, with 13 bases between them. Germline CDR1 LGHNA, CDR2 YSLEER. The CDR3 spans 14 residues.

The J gene is TRBJ2-4, the V gene TRBV5-1; the D is unclear. Trimming stripped 1 base from V and 3 bases from J, with 17 bases between. This CDR3 contains 17 residues. The germline V gene has CDR1 SGHRS and CDR2 YFSETQ. The CDR3 DNA reads TGCGCCAGCAGCTTGAGGAGACTCGAGGTGGGCAAAAACATTCAGTACTTC. Translated: CASSLRRLEVGKNIQYF.

The rearrangement uses TRBV7-2 and TRBJ1-6; 9 nucleotides line up with TRBD1. Germline loops: CDR1 SGHTA, CDR2 FQGNSA. V trimming: 2 bases; J trimming: 9 bases; junction bases outside the gene matches: 11. The CDR3 contains 17 residues. The chain's CDR3 is CASSLYPGQGRGSPLHF. The CDR3 DNA follows: TGTGCCAGCAGCTTATACCCAGGACAGGGGAGGGGTTCACCCCTCCACTTT.

The sample holds a few counts of this clonotype. The CDR3 region is CSAQKPGLRGEQYF. In DNA form, the CDR3 reads TGCAGTGCACAAAAGCCGGGACTGCGGGGCGAGCAGTACTTC. The V gene is TRBV20-1, the J gene TRBJ2-7; D might be TRBD2 (6 bases). Per germline, CDR1 DFQATT and CDR2 SNEGSKA (reference sequence). The CDR3 length is 14 residues. V lost 6 bases to trimming and J lost 6 bases, with 21 bases between them.

J is TRBJ1-6 and V is TRBV12-3 or TRBV12-4; tentatively, D is TRBD1 (6 bases). V was clipped by 3 bases and J by 7 bases, with 10 bases between them. This CDR3 region has 14 residues. For the CDR3, the DNA is TGTGCCAGCAGTTTTGGGGGCCAAAATTCACCCCTCCACTTT. Its translation is CASSFGGQNSPLHF.

This clonotype was seen a handful of times. The chain employs TRBV9 and TRBJ2-6, with D perhaps matching TRBD2 (5 bases). Germline lookup yields CDR1 SGDLS and CDR2 YYNGEE. With 4 bases removed from V and 2 bases from J, the gap between germline ends came to 10 bases. The CDR3 has 15 residues. CDR3 region: CASSPHGAGANVLTF. The CDR3 bases are TGTGCCAGCAGCCCTCACGGGGCTGGGGCCAACGTCCTGACTTTC.

V and J are TRBV6-2 or TRBV6-3 and TRBJ1-1, with D unclear. Germline V CDR1 and CDR2: MNHEY, SVGEGT. V was shortened by 11 bases and J by 7 bases, with 20 bases between the two germline ends. This CDR3 is 13 amino acids long. DNA for the CDR3: TGTGCCGCTTTCCCCCCAAATTCGGGTGAAGCTTTCTTT. Its translation: CAAFPPNSGEAFF.

Comments on this clonotype: The junction does not match germline at one end; this may be a read error. The rearrangement joins TRBV7-3 to TRBJ1-5; D possibly corresponds to TRBD1 (5 bases). The CDR3 spans 18 residues. Germline assignment: CDR1 SGHTA and CDR2 FQGTGA. The CDR3 nucleotides are TGCGCCAGCAGCTTAAGGTGGGGGTGGGGACCGGGTAATCAGCCCCAGCATTTT. Amino acid sequence: CASSLRWGWGPGNQPQHF.

The V and J genes are TRBV7-2 and TRBJ1-5, with 7 nucleotides matching TRBD1. The V segment lost 2 bases and the J segment 5 bases; nucleotides outside the gene matches: 9. The CDR3 totals 16 residues. In germline, CDR1 is SGHTA, CDR2 FQGNSA. CDR3 protein: CASSLSGGGADQPQHF. The CDR3 DNA follows: TGTGCCAGCAGCTTATCTGGAGGGGGCGCCGATCAGCCCCAGCATTTT.

This clonotype was observed once. This chain uses TRBV5-1 with TRBJ2-3, with 8 bases identical to TRBD2. CDR1 and CDR2 from the germline V gene are SGHRS and YFSETQ. The CDR3 spans 15 residues. Unmatched junction bases numbered 6, after V lost 4 bases and J lost 2 bases. Here the CDR3 reads CASSLTSEVTDTQYF. The CDR3 DNA reads TGCGCCAGCAGCCTGACTAGCGAGGTCACAGATACGCAGTATTTT. The variable domain in full, with the rest retrieved from reference TRBV5-1 and TRBJ2-3, is KAGVTQTPRYLIKTRGQQVTLSCSPISGHRSVSWYQQTPGQGLQFLFEYFSETQRNKGNFPGRFSGRQFSNSRSEMNVSTLELGDSALYLCASSLTSEVTDTQYFGPGTRLTVL.

The chain couples TRBV20-1 to TRBJ2-2; 10 bases agree with TRBD2. Germline V gives CDR1 DFQATT, CDR2 SNEGSKA (reference sequence). The V and J ends lost 6 bases and 2 bases, in that order; junction bases with no gene match: 6. The CDR3 contains 15 residues. As DNA, the CDR3 is TGCAGTGCCACTAGCGGGGCTGGAAACACCGGGGAGCTGTTTTTT. Translating it yields CSATSGAGNTGELFF.

This clonotype was counted only a few times. The V and J genes are TRBV7-3 and TRBJ2-1; 7 nucleotides line up with TRBD2. V lost 2 bases to trimming and J lost 9 bases; unmatched junction nucleotides: 10. The length of the CDR3 is 15 residues. Germline V gene lookup returns CDR1 SGHTA and CDR2 FQGTGA. The CDR3, as DNA: TGTGCCAGCAGCTTATTTGCGGGGGTCATGGGTGAGCAGTTCTTC. It specifies CASSLFAGVMGEQFF.

This clonotype has more than one count but fewer than ten. The chain's CDR3 is CASSLTVATNEKLFF. The CDR3, as DNA: TGCGCCAGCAGCTTAACTGTGGCAACTAATGAAAAACTGTTTTTT. The chain has TRBV5-1 and TRBJ1-4, with D uncertain. Trimming took off 2 bases at V and 0 bases at J, with 8 bases between the two ends. Germline loops: CDR1 SGHRS, CDR2 YFSETQ. The CDR3 totals 15 residues.

Of note for this clonotype: A much larger clone lies one base from this, so it may be a read error. The chain couples TRBV4-1 to TRBJ2-2; possible D gene TRBD2, 6 bases. V gave up 0 bases and J gave up 7 bases, with 9 bases separating them. The CDR3 is 14 residues long. Germline lookup yields CDR1 MGHRA and CDR2 YSYEKL. For the CDR3, the DNA is TGCGCCAGCAGCCAAGAGCGGGGAGGCGGGGAGCTGTTTTTT. Amino acid sequence: CASSQERGGGELFF.

This clonotype was counted a few times. This rearrangement joins TRBV28 to TRBJ1-2; D is undetermined. Trimming left V 5 bases short and J 4 bases short, with 11 bases between. Germline assignment: CDR1 MDHEN and CDR2 SYDVKM. The length of the CDR3 is 13 residues. CDR3 region: CASSPPQTYGYTF. In DNA form, the CDR3 reads TGTGCCAGCAGTCCACCGCAGACCTATGGCTACACCTTC.